Sequencing of this TCR beta chain was carried out in a study of lymphopenia after photon versus proton radiotherapy. Comment on this clone: One end of the junction fails to match germline, which may point to a read error.

CDR1 is SGHRS and CDR2 is YFSETQ in the germline V gene. The CDR3 consists of 15 residues. Using immunoSEQ multiplex PCR, the repertoire was profiled, and TCRdb retains in-frame clones only, with some absent. The sample yields 160,000 or so clones, about 85% seen once. The sequence was collected from a man between 45 and 60 years old with gastric cancer. The V and J genes are TRBV5-1 and TRBJ2-1; 12 bases map to TRBD2. Specimen: peripheral blood, collected from a patient treated with photon-based radiotherapy. The CDR3 sequence: CASSRLAGAYHEQFF. CDR3 DNA sequence: TGCGCCAGCAGCCGACTAGCGGGGGCCTACCATGAGCAGTTCTTC.